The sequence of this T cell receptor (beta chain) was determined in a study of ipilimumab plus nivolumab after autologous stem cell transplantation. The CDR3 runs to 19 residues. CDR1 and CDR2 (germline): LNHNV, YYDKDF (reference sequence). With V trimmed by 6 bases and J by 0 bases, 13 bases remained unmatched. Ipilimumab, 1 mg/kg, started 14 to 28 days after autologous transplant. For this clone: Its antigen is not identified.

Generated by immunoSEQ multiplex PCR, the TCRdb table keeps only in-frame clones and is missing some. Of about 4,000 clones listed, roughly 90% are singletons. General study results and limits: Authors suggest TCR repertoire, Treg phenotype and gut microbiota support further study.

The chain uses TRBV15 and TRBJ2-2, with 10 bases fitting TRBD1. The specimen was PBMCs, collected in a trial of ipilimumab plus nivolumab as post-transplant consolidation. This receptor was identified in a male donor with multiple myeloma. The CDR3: CATSTGTGVPPSNTGELFF. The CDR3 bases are TGTGCCACCAGTACCGGGACAGGGGTCCCCCCATCGAACACCGGGGAGCTGTTTTTT.